A selection of T cell receptor beta chains follows, all from one sample in a study of blood T cell repertoires in COVID-19. Some clones are missing from TCRdb's copy, which holds only in-frame ones; the method was immunoSEQ multiplex PCR. The data hold about 130,000 clones, with around nine tenths observed a single time. What was sequenced was peripheral blood. Source of these receptors: a man aged 55 to 69 with COVID-19, enrolled during active disease. Each CDR3 is given with its conserved first and last residue. The size field is filled for only some rows; it gives once, few, many or a size class.

V gene,J gene,clone size,CDR3 protein
TRBV28,TRBJ2-1,-,CASSARGSGSHNEQFF
TRBV19,TRBJ2-1,-,CASSRAGNYDEQFF
TRBV6-5,TRBJ1-6,-,CASSLGTGNSPLHF
TRBV5-1,TRBJ2-5,-,CASSLDSHRGEETQYF
TRBV27,TRBJ1-1,-,CASSLLTGEGTEAFF
TRBV4-2,TRBJ2-5,-,CASSQEVASGGVTQYF
TRBV7-9,TRBJ2-1,-,CASSYRTDFLGNEQFF
TRBV5-1,TRBJ1-2,-,CASSPGGRASYGYTF
TRBV21-1,TRBJ2-7,few,CASSTRQGSEQYF
TRBV5-1,TRBJ2-1,-,CASSLAGGAYGEQFF
TRBV20-1,TRBJ2-3,-,CSAADYPSQYF
TRBV28,TRBJ2-7,-,CASSVPGTLTYEQYF
TRBV5-4,TRBJ1-1,-,CASSLRNTGESEAFF
TRBV6-5,TRBJ2-7,-,CASSYSSDRVEQYF
TRBV30,TRBJ1-3,-,CAWSAPTDRGAGNTIYF
TRBV15,TRBJ1-5,-,CATSRDLYQPQHF
TRBV28,TRBJ2-7,-,CASGTDSYEQYF
TRBV18,TRBJ1-4,-,CASSPPERLNEKLFF
TRBV19,TRBJ2-1,-,CASSTVADPANEQFF
TRBV14,TRBJ2-3,-,CASSLLQGSTDTQYF
TRBV4-1,TRBJ2-3,-,CASSRNSESTDTQYF
TRBV2,TRBJ1-6,-,CASGLTGGDSPLHF
TRBV4-1,TRBJ1-1,-,CASSQDGAVNTEAFF
TRBV29-1,TRBJ2-1,-,CSVGRTSYNEQFF
TRBV10-3,TRBJ1-2,-,CAISESQDPGDGYTF
TRBV2,TRBJ1-2,-,CASTLDRPRGGYTF
TRBV29-1,TRBJ2-3,once,CSVSGLAGGGTDTQYF
TRBV24-1,TRBJ2-2,few,CATSNTILRDRVPGELFF
TRBV7-3,TRBJ2-1,-,CASSSQPTSSAYNEQFF
TRBV5-6,TRBJ1-1,few,CASSPDRDGTEAFF
TRBV6-2/TRBV6-3,TRBJ1-3,-,CASSLSGASGNTIYF
TRBV6-5,TRBJ1-1,once,CASVRQVHTEAFF
TRBV28,TRBJ1-5,-,CASSSHDSHSNQPQHF
TRBV11-2,TRBJ2-5,-,CASSLGRERTQYF
TRBV19,TRBJ2-3,-,CASSRALSGGSTDTQYF
TRBV30,TRBJ2-7,-,CAWSPDREDEQYF